Detailed here is one T cell receptor beta chain. Its antigen is unknown. Base-call qualities are not available, and no considerably larger clone is one nucleotide away. Whole blood was collected in K2EDTA tubes by collaborating institutions according to the institutions' own protocols. Collaborator samples were shipped for TCRbeta analysis as frozen whole blood, isolated PBMCs, or DNA extracted from either sample type. This specimen comes from a study of blood T cell repertoires in COVID-19 (dated by TCRdb to the early 2020s). At the level of the whole study: Samples from collaborators originated in the United States, Italy and Spain and spanned both the acute and convalescent phases of COVID-19. The samples were drawn from the first 160 participants of the ongoing ImmuneRACE study and from 950 to 1,500 subjects provided by 6 global collaborators. The prospective study material was composed of cDNA or gDNA derived from T cells, B-cell-depleted T cells, or PBMCs. The dataset comprised deeply sampled blood TCRbeta repertoires from subjects exposed to, actively infected with, or recovered from COVID-19. HLA class I and class II types, where available, came from metadata supplied by the sample provider rather than from assay-based typing. The repertoires were made available in a free public database intended to serve as a resource for research on the immune response to SARS-CoV-2. Sample metadata almost always included a de-identified subject ID, COVID-19 status, age in years and sex.

TCRbeta CDR3 regions were amplified from genomic DNA using the immunoSEQ Assay, a bias-controlled multiplex PCR. As for the authors' bioinformatics: Within the assay, amplification of reference gene primers was used to estimate how many nucleated cells each sample contained. To quantify the absolute abundance of each unique TCRbeta CDR3 rearrangement, sequence reads were collapsed and filtered. For each sample, productive Simpson clonality was calculated by taking the square root of Simpson's diversity index across productive rearrangements. TCRdb took this table from immuneACCESS and kept in-frame rearrangements with V and J called. Such tables lack part of the clones; where checked against another copy, unresolved V genes explain under half of the gap, and the rest is unexplained. The V and J calls and the clone size are those of that table, but D and trimming were determined from the DNA. The sample data list about 400,000 clones, and about 89% of these were observed just once. Over 4% of the sample is in the top ten clones.

V was cut back by 3 bases and J by 1 base, leaving a gap of 15 bases between them. CDR1 and CDR2 were assigned from the germline V gene as KGHSH and LQKENI. The CDR3 goes from the cysteine to the phenylalanine over 16 residues. Only CDR3 DNA remains: 48 bases, in frame from the first base. The paper as a whole reports these results and caveats: Clinical and demographic metadata were provided uncurated, with the amount varying by source and participant.

The chain is encoded by TRBV18 joined to TRBJ2-5; TRBD2 could be the D gene, as 5 bases match. The receptor's source is a woman between 25 and 40 years old with acute or convalescent COVID-19. Sequencing was carried out using peripheral blood. The CDR3 sequence is CASSPPVSGTQETQYF. The DNA reads as follows: TGTGCCAGCTCACCCCCCGTCAGCGGAACCCAAGAGACCCAGTACTTC.